This entry features one T cell receptor (beta chain) sequence. Its cognate antigen has yet to be identified. It has no much larger one-base neighbor in the sample; base qualities were not kept. This sample was included in a study of cytotoxic CD8 clonotypes in ibrutinib-treated CLL (dated by TCRdb to the early 2020s). With respect to the entire study: The cohort had 11 relapsed/refractory and approximately 15 treatment-naive patients; some 17 were IGHV unmutated. Responses were partial in some 24 patients and complete in 2; after median around 72 months follow-up, about 14 stayed in remission and about 12 progressed. Response samples were obtained after a median of around eleven months of treatment, with a range of roughly 6 to 40 months. Samples averaged approximately 260,000 productive templates and just under 95,000 productive rearrangements. Of the 80 to 95 participants in the trial, about two dozen had longitudinal samples available. Cryopreserved peripheral blood mononuclear cells were collected at three points: before therapy, at response, and at either sustained remission or disease progression. All remission and progressive disease samples were collected while patients were still receiving ibrutinib.

Paper-wide results and their limitations: Clonality increased at ibrutinib response, stayed stable in sustained remission, and fell back toward baseline at progression. Sampling times were not matched between sustained-remission and progressing patients, and lymph node repertoires were not studied. Baseline clonality was found to be higher than that of age-matched healthy donors and was strongly correlated with circulating CD8+ T-cell counts. Public clonotypes were found to be uncommon and were observed to contract or remain stable during treatment; the increase in clonality was shown to reflect expansion of private clonotypes at ibrutinib response.

The goal of deep resolution MiSeq sequencing was a depth between 1 in 1 million and 1 in 200,000 T cells, and coverage averaged 10x per clonotype. TCR beta libraries were generated with the immunoSEQ hsTCRB Kit. The published analysis was carried out like this. The data were analyzed with ImmunoSEQ Analyzer and ImmunoSEQ Data Assistant, and V, D and J gene assignments followed IMGT definitions. Clonality, with values ranging from 0 to 1, was calculated as one minus the normalized Shannon entropy of productive rearrangement frequencies. Only overrepresented clonotypes making up at least 0.05% of the repertoire of each patient were included in the public clonotype analysis. Thirteen age-matched healthy donor repertoires from immuneACCESS served as clonality controls. Entries here come from immuneACCESS through TCRdb and include only in-frame sequences with V and J called. Some clones fail to appear in such tables; in the studies checked, an unresolved V gene covers under half of the shortfall, and the cause of the remainder is unknown. That table gives V, J and clone size, and the DNA gave D and trimming. This sample has roughly 60,000 clones in its table, and approximately 75% of those were observed once. The ten largest clones take up around 43% of the sample.

The sample's time point label is to be understood as: about twelve months on ibrutinib. Roughly 2 micrograms of genomic DNA were extracted from cryopreserved PBMCs for TCR beta library preparation. High-throughput TCR beta sequencing was performed on longitudinal blood samples from CLL patients receiving ibrutinib monotherapy. Patients were enrolled in a phase 2 open-label single-center ibrutinib monotherapy trial. The TCR originated in a human donor with chronic lymphocytic leukemia. The material was PBMCs, obtained after 12 months of ibrutinib treatment.

The CDR3 in this case is CASSQVLEETQYF. The DNA sequence is given as TGCGCCAGCAGCCAAGTCTTGGAAGAGACCCAGTACTTC. The chain employs TRBV4-3 and TRBJ2-5; no D gene can be assigned with confidence. At the junction V is shortened by 1 base and J by 3 bases, with 6 bases in between. The germline V gene gives CDR1 as LGHNA and CDR2 as YSLEER. The CDR3 goes from the cysteine to the phenylalanine over 13 residues. The read is trimmed to its CDR3 DNA, 39 bases read in frame from base 1.